These 8 T cell receptor beta chains share one sample of origin, sequenced in a study of T cells in Graves' hyperthyroidism and ophthalmopathy. It was RNA transcripts that yielded the amplified TCR beta CDR3 regions. HTBI primers were used for first-round RT-PCR of the TCR CDR3. TCRdb called the multiplex PCR reads again in MiXCR, with one record for every CDR3 protein. Of 550,000 to 600,000 distinct CDR3 sequences in the sample, over 12% were seen once. Sequencing was done on a sample of blood. These receptors came from a woman aged 18-29 years with Graves' ophthalmopathy.

This clonotype was detected a few times. The chain has TRBV6-2 or TRBV6-3 and TRBJ2-7; maybe TRBD2 (5 bases). The V and J ends lost 0 bases and 3 bases respectively, with 6 bases between them. Germline V gene sequence: CDR1 MNHEY, CDR2 SVGEGT. This CDR3 has 13 amino acids. The CDR3 DNA follows: TGTGCCAGCAGTTACTCCGGGAACTACGAGCAGTACTTC. This codes for CASSYSGNYEQYF.

This clonotype occurred many times. V usage is TRBV6-2 or TRBV6-3 and J usage is TRBJ2-5, with D hard to call. Germline V gene sequence: CDR1 MNHEY, CDR2 SVGEGT. The V gene lost 2 bases and the J gene lost 5 bases, with 9 bases spanning the gap. The CDR3 is 13 amino acids. The CDR3 sequence is CASSYVRVETQYF. As DNA, the CDR3 is TGTGCCAGCAGTTACGTTCGTGTGGAGACCCAGTACTTC.

This clonotype was counted at least ten times. The chain employs TRBV29-1 and TRBJ1-5, with a tentative D call TRBD1 (6 bases). The V end lost 0 bases, the J end lost 3 bases, and 6 bases lay between the germline ends. The germline V gene encodes CDR1 SQVTM and CDR2 ANQGSEA. The CDR3 length is 13 residues. The CDR3 DNA sequence: TGCAGCGTTGAAGAGGGGGCCAATCAGCCCCAGCATTTT. Its protein is CSVEEGANQPQHF.

In its sample, this clonotype was seen a few times. The chain is built from TRBV4-2 and TRBJ1-3; D is uncertain. This CDR3 is 16 amino acids long. V was cut by 3 bases and J by 0 bases, with 12 bases left in between. Germline V CDR1 and CDR2: LGHNA, YNFKEQ. The CDR3 reads CASSQWTTSSGNTIYF. The CDR3 region has the DNA TGTGCCAGCAGCCAGTGGACGACGAGCTCTGGAAACACCATATATTTT.

In this sample, this clonotype turned up many times. The rearrangement links TRBV2 to TRBJ2-7; the match to TRBD1 covers 9 bases. The CDR3 has 14 amino acids. V lost 7 bases to trimming and J lost 5 bases; unmatched junction nucleotides: 9. Germline V lookup: CDR1 SNHLY, CDR2 FYNNEI. Written as DNA, the CDR3 is TGTGCCAGCATCCCAGGACAGGGGCCTAACGAGCAGTACTTC. The encoded protein is CASIPGQGPNEQYF.

This clonotype has more than one count but fewer than ten. CDR3 protein: CAISEGGRTMDEQFF. The CDR3 DNA is TGTGCCATCAGTGAAGGGGGGAGGACAATGGATGAGCAGTTCTTC. The chain links TRBV10-3 to TRBJ2-1; either TRBD1 or TRBD2 may fit D (6 bases each). Trimming removed 3 bases from V and 8 bases from J, with 17 bases in between. The CDR3 length is 15 residues. Germline loops: CDR1 ENHRY, CDR2 SYGVKD.

The chain couples TRBV20-1 to TRBJ1-1; TRBD1 aligns across 8 bases. V was pared by 7 bases and J by 4 bases, with 5 bases of the junction left unmatched. The CDR3 is made up of 12 amino acids. Germline values: CDR1 DFQATT, CDR2 SNEGSKA (reference sequence). The CDR3 protein is CSVNTGGTEAFF. The CDR3 region has the DNA TGCAGTGTCAACACAGGGGGCACTGAAGCTTTCTTT.

V is TRBV4-1 and J is TRBJ2-1, with TRBD2 matching over 10 bases. The V and J ends lost 2 bases and 1 base, in that order; junction bases with no gene match: 2. The CDR3 loop spans 16 amino acids. Germline V gene lookup returns CDR1 MGHRA and CDR2 YSYEKL. The DNA of the CDR3 is TGCGCCAGCAGCCAAAATAGCGGGAGGTCCTACAATGAGCAGTTCTTC. Protein product: CASSQNSGRSYNEQFF.